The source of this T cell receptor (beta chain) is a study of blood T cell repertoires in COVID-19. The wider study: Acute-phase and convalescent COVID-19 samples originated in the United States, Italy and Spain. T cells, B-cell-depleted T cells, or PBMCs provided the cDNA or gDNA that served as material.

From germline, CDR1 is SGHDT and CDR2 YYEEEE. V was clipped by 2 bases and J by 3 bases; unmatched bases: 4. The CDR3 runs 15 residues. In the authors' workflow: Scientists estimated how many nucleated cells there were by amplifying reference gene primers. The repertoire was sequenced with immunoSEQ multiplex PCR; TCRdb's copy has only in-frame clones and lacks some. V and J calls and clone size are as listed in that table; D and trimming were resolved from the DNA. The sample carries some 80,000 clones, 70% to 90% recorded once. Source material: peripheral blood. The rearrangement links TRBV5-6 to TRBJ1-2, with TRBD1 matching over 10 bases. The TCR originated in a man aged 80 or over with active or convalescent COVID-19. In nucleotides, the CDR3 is TGTGCCAGCAGCTTCGTCGGGACAGGGGACTATGGCTACACCTTC. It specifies CASSFVGTGDYGYTF. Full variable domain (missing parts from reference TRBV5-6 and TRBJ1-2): DAGVTQSPTHLIKTRGQQVTLRCSPKSGHDTVSWYQQALGQGPQFIFQYYEEEERQRGNFPDRFSGHQFPNYSSELNVNALLLGDSALYLCASSFVGTGDYGYTFGSGTRLTVV.